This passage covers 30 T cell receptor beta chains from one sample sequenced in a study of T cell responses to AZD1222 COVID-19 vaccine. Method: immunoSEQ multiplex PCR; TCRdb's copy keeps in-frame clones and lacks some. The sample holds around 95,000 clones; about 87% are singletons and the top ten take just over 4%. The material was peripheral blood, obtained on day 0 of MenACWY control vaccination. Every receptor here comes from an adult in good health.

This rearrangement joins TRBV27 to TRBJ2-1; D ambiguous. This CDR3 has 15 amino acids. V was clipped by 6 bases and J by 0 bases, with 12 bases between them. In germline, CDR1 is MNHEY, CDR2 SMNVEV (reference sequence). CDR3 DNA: TGTGCCAGCAGACCCACCAGGAGCTCCTACAATGAGCAGTTCTTC. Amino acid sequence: CASRPTRSSYNEQFF.

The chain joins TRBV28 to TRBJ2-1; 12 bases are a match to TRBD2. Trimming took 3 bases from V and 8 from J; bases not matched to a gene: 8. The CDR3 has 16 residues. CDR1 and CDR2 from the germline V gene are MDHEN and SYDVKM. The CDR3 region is CASSFSTSGRVYEQFF. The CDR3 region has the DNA TGTGCCAGCAGTTTTTCGACTAGCGGGAGAGTCTATGAGCAGTTCTTC.

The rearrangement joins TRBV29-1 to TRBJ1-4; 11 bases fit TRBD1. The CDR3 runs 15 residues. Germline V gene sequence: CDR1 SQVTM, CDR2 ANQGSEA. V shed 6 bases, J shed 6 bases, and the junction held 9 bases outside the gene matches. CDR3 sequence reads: CSVLGTGGYDEKLFF. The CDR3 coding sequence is TGCAGCGTACTAGGGACAGGGGGTTATGATGAAAAACTGTTTTTT. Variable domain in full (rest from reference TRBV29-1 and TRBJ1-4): SAVISQKPSRDICQRGTSLTIQCQVDSQVTMMFWYRQQPGQSLTLIATANQGSEATYESGFVIDKFPISRPNLTFSTLTVSNMSPEDSSIYLCSVLGTGGYDEKLFFGSGTQLSVL.

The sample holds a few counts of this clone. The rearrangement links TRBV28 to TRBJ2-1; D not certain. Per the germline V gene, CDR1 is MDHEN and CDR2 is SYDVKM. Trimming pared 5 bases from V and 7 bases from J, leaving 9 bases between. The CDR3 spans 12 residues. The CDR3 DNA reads TGTGCCAGCAGTACCTACCCGAATGAGCAGTTCTTC. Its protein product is CASSTYPNEQFF.

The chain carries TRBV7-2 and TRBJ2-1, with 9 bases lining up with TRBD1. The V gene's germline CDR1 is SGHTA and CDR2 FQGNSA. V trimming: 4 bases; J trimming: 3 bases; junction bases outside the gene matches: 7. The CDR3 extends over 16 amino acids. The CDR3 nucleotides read TGTGCCAGCAGCTCCCGGACAGGGGCCTTCTACAATGAGCAGTTCTTC. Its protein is CASSSRTGAFYNEQFF.

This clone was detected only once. CDR3 amino acids: CASSSGLAGGKFF. CDR3 sequence (DNA): TGTGCCAGCAGCTCCGGACTAGCGGGAGGGAAGTTCTTC. The chain links TRBV12-3 or TRBV12-4 to TRBJ2-1, with 15 nucleotides matching TRBD2. The CDR3 covers 13 residues. Trimming took 6 bases from V and 14 from J; bases not matched to a gene: 5.

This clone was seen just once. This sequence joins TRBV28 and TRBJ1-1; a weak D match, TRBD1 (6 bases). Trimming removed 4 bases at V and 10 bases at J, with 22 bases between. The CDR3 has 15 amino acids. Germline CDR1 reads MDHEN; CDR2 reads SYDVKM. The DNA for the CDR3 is TGTGCCAGCAGTTCAGGGGAACCTCTCCGTGATTTAGCTTTCTTT. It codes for CASSSGEPLRDLAFF.

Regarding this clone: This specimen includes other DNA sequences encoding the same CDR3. The CDR3 spells CASSLRGQRGGNEQFF. The CDR3 DNA reads as TGTGCCAGCAGTCTAAGGGGGCAGCGGGGGGGCAATGAGCAGTTCTTC. This sequence joins TRBV3-1 (or the pseudogene TRBV3-2) and TRBJ2-1, with 10 positions matching TRBD2. Germline-derived CDR1 and CDR2 are LGHDT and YNNKEL (reference sequence). V dropped 6 bases and J dropped 6; count of bases not matched to a gene: 11. The CDR3 is 16 amino acids.

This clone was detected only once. The CDR3 DNA follows: TGTGCCAGCAGCTTGATCCGCGGGGGGGATCAGCCCCAGCATTTT. Translating gives CASSLIRGGDQPQHF. The chain uses TRBV5-8 and TRBJ1-5; possible D gene TRBD1, 5 bases. CDR3 length: 15 residues. V was pared by 1 base and J by 5 bases, with 13 bases between. Germline-derived CDR1 and CDR2 are SGHTS and YDEGEE.

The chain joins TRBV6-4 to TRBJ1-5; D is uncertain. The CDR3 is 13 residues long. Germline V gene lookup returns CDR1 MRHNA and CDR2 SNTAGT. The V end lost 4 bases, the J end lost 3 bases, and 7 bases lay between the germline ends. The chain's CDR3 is CASSVVHNQPQHF. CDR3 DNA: TGTGCCAGCAGTGTGGTACACAATCAGCCCCAGCATTTT.

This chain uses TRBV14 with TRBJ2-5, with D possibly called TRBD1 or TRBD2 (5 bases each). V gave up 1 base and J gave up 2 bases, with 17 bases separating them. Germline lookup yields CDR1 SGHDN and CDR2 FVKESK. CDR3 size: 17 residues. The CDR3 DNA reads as TGTGCCAGCAGCCAAGTCCCCAGGGACCCTAATCAAGAGACCCAGTACTTC. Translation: CASSQVPRDPNQETQYF.

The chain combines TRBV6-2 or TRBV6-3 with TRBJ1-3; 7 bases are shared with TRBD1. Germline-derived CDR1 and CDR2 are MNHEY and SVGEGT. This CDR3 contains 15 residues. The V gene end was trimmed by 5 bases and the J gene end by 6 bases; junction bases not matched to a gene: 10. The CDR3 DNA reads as TGTGCCAGCAGTCATCCTGGACAGGCGGCAAACACCATATATTTT. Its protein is CASSHPGQAANTIYF.

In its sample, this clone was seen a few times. The CDR3: CASSRLGGDIYNEQFF. Here the CDR3 DNA reads TGTGCCAGCAGCCGTCTGGGGGGGGACATTTACAATGAGCAGTTCTTC. The V call is TRBV7-8, the J call TRBJ2-1; D perhaps matches TRBD2 (7 bases). CDR3 length equals 16 residues. Germline V gives CDR1 SGHVS, CDR2 FQNEAQ. Trimming removed 5 bases at V and 4 bases at J, with 18 bases between.

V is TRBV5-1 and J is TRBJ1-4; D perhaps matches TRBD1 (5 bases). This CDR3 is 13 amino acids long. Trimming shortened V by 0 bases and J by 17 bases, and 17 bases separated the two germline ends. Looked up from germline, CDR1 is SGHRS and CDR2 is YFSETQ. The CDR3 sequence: CASSLGDGTTPFF. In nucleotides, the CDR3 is TGCGCCAGCAGCTTGGGGGACGGAACCACCCCTTTTTTT. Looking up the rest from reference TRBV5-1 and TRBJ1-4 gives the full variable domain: KAGVTQTPRYLIKTRGQQVTLSCSPISGHRSVSWYQQTPGQGLQFLFEYFSETQRNKGNFPGRFSGRQFSNSRSEMNVSTLELGDSALYLCASSLGDGTTPFFGSGTQLSVL.

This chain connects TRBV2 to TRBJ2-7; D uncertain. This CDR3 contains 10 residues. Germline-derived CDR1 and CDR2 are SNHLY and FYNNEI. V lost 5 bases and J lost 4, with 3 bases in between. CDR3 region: CASSTYEQYF. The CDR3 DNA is TGTGCCAGCAGTACATACGAGCAGTACTTC.

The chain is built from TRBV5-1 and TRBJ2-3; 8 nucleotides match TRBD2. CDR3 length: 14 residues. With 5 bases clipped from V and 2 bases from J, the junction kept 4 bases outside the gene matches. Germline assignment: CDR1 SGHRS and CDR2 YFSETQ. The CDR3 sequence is CASRRGAHTDTQYF. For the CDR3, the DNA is TGCGCCAGCAGGCGGGGGGCCCACACAGATACGCAGTATTTT.

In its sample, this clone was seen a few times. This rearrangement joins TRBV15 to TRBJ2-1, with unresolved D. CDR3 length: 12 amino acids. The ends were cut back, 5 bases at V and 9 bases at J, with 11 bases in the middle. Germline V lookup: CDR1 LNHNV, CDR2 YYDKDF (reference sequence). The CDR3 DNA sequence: TGTGCCACCAGCCGGACCTTGGGTGAGCAGTTCTTC. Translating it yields CATSRTLGEQFF.

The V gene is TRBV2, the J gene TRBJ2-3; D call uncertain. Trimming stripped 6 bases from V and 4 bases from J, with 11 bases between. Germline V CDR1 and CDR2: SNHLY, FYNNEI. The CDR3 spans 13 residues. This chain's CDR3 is CASSPPVADTQYF. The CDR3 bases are TGTGCCAGCAGCCCCCCAGTAGCAGATACGCAGTATTTT.

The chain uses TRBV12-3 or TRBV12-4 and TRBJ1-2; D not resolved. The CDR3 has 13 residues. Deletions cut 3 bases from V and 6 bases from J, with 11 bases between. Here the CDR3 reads CASSFEGSHGYTF. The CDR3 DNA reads TGTGCCAGCAGTTTTGAAGGATCCCATGGCTACACCTTC.

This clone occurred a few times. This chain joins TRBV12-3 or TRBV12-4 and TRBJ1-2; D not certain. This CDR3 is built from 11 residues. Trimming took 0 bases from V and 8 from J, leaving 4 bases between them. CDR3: CASSLAGGYTF. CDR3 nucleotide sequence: TGTGCCAGCAGTTTAGCGGGGGGCTACACCTTC.

CDR3 DNA sequence: TGTGCCAGCTCACCGGGGACAGGGATAGACACTGAAGCTTTCTTT. This sequence encodes CASSPGTGIDTEAFF. The V gene is TRBV18, the J gene TRBJ1-1; 9 nucleotides match TRBD1. Germline V lookup: CDR1 KGHSH, CDR2 LQKENI. This CDR3 contains 15 residues. The V and J ends lost 3 bases and 3 bases, in that order; junction bases with no gene match: 5.

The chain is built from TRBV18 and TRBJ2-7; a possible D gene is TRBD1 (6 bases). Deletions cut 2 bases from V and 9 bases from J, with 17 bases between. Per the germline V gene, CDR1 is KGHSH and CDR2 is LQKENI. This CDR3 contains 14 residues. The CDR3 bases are TGTGCCAGCTCACCAACCGGGACATGGGCAGGGCAGTACTTC. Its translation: CASSPTGTWAGQYF.

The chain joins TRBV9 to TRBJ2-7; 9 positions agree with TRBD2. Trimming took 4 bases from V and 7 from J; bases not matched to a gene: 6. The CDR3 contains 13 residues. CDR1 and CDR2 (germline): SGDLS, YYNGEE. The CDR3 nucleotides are TGTGCCAGCAGCACCGGGACTAGCCAAGAGCAGTACTTC. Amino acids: CASSTGTSQEQYF.

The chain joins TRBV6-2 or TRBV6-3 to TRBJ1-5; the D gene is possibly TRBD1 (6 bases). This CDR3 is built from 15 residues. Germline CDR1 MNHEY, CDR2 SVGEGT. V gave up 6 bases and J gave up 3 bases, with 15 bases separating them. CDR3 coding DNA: TGTGCCAGCAGCGCGCAGGGGTTCGTCAATCAGCCCCAGCATTTT. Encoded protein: CASSAQGFVNQPQHF.

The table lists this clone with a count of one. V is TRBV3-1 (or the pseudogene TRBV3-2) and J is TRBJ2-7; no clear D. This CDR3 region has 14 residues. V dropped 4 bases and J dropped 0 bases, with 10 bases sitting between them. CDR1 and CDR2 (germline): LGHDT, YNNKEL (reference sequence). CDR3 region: CASSLGAASYEQYF. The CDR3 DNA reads TGTGCCAGCAGCCTGGGTGCAGCCTCCTACGAGCAGTACTTC.

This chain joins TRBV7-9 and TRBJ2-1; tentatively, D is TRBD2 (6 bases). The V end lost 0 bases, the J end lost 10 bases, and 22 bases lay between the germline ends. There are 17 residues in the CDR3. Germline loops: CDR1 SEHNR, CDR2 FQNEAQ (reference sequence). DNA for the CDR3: TGTGCCAGCAGCTTAGCGCTATCGGGAGATAGGTTGGGAGAGCAGTTCTTC. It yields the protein CASSLALSGDRLGEQFF.

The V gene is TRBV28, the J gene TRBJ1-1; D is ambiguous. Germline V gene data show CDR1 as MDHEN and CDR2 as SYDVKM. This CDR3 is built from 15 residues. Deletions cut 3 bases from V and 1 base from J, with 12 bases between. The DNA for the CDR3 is TGTGCCAGCAGTTTTTTAAGGTTGCAGAACACTGAAGCTTTCTTT. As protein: CASSFLRLQNTEAFF.

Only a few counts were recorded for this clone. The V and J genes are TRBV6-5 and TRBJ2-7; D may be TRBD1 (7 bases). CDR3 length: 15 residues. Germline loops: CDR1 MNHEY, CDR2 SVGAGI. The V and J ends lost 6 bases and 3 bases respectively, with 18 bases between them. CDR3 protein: CASSTTGTGGYEQYF. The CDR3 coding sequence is TGTGCCAGCAGCACGACAGGGACCGGGGGCTACGAGCAGTACTTC.

The CDR3 region has the DNA TGTGCCAGCAGCTTGGCGAGCGCCAGAAGCACAGATACGCAGTATTTT. Residues: CASSLASARSTDTQYF. The chain employs TRBV5-4 and TRBJ2-3; no definite D call. The germline V gene has CDR1 SGHNT and CDR2 YYREEE (reference sequence). Trimming shortened V by 0 bases and J by 0 bases, and 11 bases separated the two germline ends. The CDR3 has 16 amino acids.

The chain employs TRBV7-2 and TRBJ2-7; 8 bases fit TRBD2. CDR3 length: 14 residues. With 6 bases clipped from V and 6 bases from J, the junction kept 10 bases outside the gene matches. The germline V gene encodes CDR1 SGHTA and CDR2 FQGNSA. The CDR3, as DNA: TGTGCCAGCAGTCCCCCGGGAGGGGTGGGCGAGCAGTACTTC. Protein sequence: CASSPPGGVGEQYF. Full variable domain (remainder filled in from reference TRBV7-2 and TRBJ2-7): GAGVSQSPSNKVTEKGKDVELRCDPISGHTALYWYRQSLGQGLEFLIYFQGNSAPDKSGLPSDRFSAERTGGSVSTLTIQRTQQEDSAVYLCASSPPGGVGEQYFGPGTRLTVT.